There are a few counts of the clone carrying this T cell receptor (beta chain). Its cognate antigen is unknown. This sample stems from a study of identical twins. Findings and caveats of the study: Weaker excess sharing between twins was seen in beta out-of-frame sequences.

From germline, CDR1 is SGHNT and CDR2 YENEEA. The CDR3 loop spans 16 amino acids. Trimming removed 1 base at V and 5 bases at J, with 18 bases between. Using its own MiXCR run on the 5' RACE reads, TCRdb lists one record per CDR3 protein. The sample includes 400,000 or so distinct CDR3 sequences, 7% to 9.5% of them seen just once. The V call is TRBV11-3, the J call TRBJ2-7; no firm D call. The source is a woman aged 50 to 65 in good health. Sequencing was done on a sample of naive T cells sorted from blood. The CDR3 protein is CASSLVGNVRSNEQYF. DNA of the CDR3: TGTGCCAGCAGCTTAGTAGGCAACGTAAGGTCGAACGAGCAGTACTTC.